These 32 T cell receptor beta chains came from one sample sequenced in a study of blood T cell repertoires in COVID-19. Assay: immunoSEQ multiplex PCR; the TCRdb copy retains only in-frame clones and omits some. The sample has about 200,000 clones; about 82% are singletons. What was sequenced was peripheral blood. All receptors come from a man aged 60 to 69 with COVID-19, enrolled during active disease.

The CDR3 here is CASSIGQGTLTQPQHF. The CDR3 DNA reads TGTGCCAGCAGCATTGGACAGGGAACCCTCACTCAGCCCCAGCATTTT. V is TRBV7-2 and J is TRBJ1-5, with TRBD1 matching over 8 bases. Germline loops: CDR1 SGHTA, CDR2 FQGNSA. There are 16 residues in the CDR3. V was clipped by 5 bases and J by 6 bases; unmatched bases: 12.

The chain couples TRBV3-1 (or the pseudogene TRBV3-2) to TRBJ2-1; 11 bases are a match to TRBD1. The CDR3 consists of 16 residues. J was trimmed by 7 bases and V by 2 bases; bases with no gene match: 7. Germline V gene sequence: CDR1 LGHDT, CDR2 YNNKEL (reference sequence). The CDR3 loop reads CASSQQGGTGGNEQFF. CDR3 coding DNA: TGTGCCAGCAGCCAACAAGGGGGGACAGGGGGGAATGAGCAGTTCTTC.

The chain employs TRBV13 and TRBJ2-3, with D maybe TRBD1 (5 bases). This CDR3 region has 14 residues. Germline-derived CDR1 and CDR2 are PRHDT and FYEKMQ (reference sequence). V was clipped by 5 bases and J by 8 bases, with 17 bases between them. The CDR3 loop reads CASSPPMGRGTQYF. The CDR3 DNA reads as TGTGCCAGCAGCCCCCCGATGGGGCGTGGTACGCAGTATTTT.

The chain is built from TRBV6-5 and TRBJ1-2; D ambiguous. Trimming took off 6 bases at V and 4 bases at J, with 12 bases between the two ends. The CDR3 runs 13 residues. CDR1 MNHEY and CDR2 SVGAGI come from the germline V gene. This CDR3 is CASRTSGTYGYTF. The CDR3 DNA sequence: TGTGCCAGCAGGACGAGCGGAACCTATGGCTACACCTTC.

The CDR3 reads CASSVGFRAEAFF. CDR3 nucleotides: TGTGCCAGCAGTGTCGGGTTTCGGGCTGAAGCTTTCTTT. The chain combines TRBV28 with TRBJ1-1; D unresolved. Trimming took 5 bases from V and 6 from J, leaving 13 bases between them. The CDR3 runs 13 residues. Germline V CDR1 and CDR2: MDHEN, SYDVKM.

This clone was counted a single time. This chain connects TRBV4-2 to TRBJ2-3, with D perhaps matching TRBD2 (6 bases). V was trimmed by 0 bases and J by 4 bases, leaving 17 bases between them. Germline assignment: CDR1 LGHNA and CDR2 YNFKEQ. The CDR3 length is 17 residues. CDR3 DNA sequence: TGTGCCAGCAGCCAAGAAGAAAGGGGAGGTGGTGCAGATACGCAGTATTTT. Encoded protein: CASSQEERGGGADTQYF.

CDR3 nucleotide sequence: TGTGCCAGCAGTTCAAGAGCTCTCTATGGCTACACCTTC. Translated: CASSSRALYGYTF. The chain is built from TRBV28 and TRBJ1-2; D remains ambiguous. CDR1 is MDHEN and CDR2 is SYDVKM in the germline V gene. The CDR3 extends over 13 amino acids. V dropped 4 bases and J dropped 4 bases, with 10 bases sitting between them.

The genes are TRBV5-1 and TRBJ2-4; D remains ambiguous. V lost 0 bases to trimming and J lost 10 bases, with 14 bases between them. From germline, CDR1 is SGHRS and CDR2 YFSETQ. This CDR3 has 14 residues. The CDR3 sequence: CASSLADNAQIQYF. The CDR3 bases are TGCGCCAGCAGCTTGGCCGACAACGCCCAGATTCAGTACTTC.

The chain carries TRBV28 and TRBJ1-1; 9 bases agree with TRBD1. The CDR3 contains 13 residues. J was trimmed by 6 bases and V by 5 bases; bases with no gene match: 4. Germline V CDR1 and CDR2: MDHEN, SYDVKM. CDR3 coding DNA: TGTGCCAGCAGTCTGGACAGGGGAGCTGAAGCTTTCTTT. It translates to CASSLDRGAEAFF.

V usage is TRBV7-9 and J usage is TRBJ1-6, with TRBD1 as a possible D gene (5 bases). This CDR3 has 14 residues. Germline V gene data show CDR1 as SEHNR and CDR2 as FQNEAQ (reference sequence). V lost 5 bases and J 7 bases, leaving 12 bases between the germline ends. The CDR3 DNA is TGTGCCAGCAGCATTCAGACAGACAATTCACCCCTCCACTTT. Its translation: CASSIQTDNSPLHF.

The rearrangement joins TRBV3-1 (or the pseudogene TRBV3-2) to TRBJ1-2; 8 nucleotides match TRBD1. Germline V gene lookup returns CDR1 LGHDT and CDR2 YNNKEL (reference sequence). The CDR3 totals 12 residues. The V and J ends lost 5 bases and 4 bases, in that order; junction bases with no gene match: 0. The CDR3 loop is CASSGTGYGYTF. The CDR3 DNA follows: TGTGCCAGCAGCGGGACAGGCTATGGCTACACCTTC.

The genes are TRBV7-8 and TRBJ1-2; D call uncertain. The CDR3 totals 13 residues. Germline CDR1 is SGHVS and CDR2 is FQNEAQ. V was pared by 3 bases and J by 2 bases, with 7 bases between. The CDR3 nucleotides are TGTGCCAGCAGCTTTGGGCGAAACTATGGCTACACCTTC. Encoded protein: CASSFGRNYGYTF.

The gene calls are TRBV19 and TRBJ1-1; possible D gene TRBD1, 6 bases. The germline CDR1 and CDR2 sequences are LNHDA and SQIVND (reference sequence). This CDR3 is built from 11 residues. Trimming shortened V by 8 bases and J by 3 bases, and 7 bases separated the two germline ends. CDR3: CASQGYTEAFF. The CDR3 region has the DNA TGTGCCAGTCAGGGGTACACTGAAGCTTTCTTT. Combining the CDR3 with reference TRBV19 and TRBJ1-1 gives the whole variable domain DGGITQSPKYLFRKEGQNVTLSCEQNLNHDAMYWYRQDPGQGLRLIYYSQIVNDFQKGDIAEGYSVSREKKESFPLTVTSAQKNPTAFYLCASQGYTEAFFGQGTRLTVV.

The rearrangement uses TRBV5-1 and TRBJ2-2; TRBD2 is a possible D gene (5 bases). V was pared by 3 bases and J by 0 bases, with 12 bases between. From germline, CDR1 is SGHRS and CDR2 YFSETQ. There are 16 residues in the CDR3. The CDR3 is CASSYYSGTNTGELFF. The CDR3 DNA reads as TGCGCCAGCAGCTACTACAGCGGCACGAACACCGGGGAGCTGTTTTTT.

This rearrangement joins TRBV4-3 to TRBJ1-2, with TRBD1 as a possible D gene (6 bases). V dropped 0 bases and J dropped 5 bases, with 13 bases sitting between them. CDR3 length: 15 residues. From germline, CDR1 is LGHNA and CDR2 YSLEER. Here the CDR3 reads CASSQDPQGHYGYTF. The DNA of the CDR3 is TGCGCCAGCAGCCAAGATCCCCAGGGGCATTATGGCTACACCTTC.

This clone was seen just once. The DNA of the CDR3 is TGTGCCAGCAGCGTAAGAATAGCGGACACAGATACGCAGTATTTT. It is translated as CASSVRIADTDTQYF. The chain carries TRBV9 and TRBJ2-3; possible D gene TRBD2, 6 bases. The CDR3 sequence is 15 residues long. Germline V gives CDR1 SGDLS, CDR2 YYNGEE. V was pared by 1 base and J by 2 bases, with 11 bases between.

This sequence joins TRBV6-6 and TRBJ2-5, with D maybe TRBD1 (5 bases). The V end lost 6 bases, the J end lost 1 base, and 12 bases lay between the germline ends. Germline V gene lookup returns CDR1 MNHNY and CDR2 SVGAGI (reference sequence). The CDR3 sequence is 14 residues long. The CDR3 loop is CASSYRQTQETQYF. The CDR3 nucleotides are TGTGCCAGCAGCTACCGACAGACCCAAGAGACCCAGTACTTC.

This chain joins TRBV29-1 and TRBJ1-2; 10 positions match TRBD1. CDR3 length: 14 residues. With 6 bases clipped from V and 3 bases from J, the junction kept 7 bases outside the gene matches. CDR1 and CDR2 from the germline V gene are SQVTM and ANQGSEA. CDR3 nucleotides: TGCAGCGTCGATAGACAGGGGGCTGACTATGGCTACACCTTC. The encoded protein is CSVDRQGADYGYTF.

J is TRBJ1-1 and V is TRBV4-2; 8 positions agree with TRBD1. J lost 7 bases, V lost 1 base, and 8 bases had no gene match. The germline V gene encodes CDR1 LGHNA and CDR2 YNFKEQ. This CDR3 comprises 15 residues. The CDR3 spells CASSQGGIQGGEAFF. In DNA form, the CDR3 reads TGTGCCAGCAGCCAAGGGGGAATACAGGGGGGTGAAGCTTTCTTT.

This chain's CDR3 is CAWSRVGRHPNEKLFF. The CDR3 nucleotides read TGTGCCTGGAGTAGAGTCGGTCGTCACCCGAATGAAAAACTGTTTTTT. The chain employs TRBV30 and TRBJ1-4; D not certain. Germline CDR1 reads GTSNPN; CDR2 reads SVGIG (reference sequence). The CDR3 is 16 amino acids. Trimming took off 2 bases at V and 5 bases at J, with 18 bases between the two ends.

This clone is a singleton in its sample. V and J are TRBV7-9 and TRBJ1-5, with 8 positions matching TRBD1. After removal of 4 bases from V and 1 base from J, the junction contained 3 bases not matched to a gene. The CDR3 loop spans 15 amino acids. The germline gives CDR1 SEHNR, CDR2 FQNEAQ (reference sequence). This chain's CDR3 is CASSSGQGSNQPQHF. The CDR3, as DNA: TGTGCCAGCAGCTCCGGACAGGGAAGCAATCAGCCCCAGCATTTT.

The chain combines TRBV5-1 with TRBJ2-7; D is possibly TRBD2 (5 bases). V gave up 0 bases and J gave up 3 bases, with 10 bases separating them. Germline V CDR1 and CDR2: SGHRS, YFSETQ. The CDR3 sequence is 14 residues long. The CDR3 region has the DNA TGCGCCAGCAGCTTGGACGAGGGATACTACGAGCAGTACTTC. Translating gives CASSLDEGYYEQYF.

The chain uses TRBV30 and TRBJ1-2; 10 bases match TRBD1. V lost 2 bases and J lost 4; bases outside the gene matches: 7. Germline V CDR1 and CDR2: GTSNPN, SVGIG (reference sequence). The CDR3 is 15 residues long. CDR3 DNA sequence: TGTGCCTGGAGTTTGGGGACAGGGGTTTTCTATGGCTACACCTTC. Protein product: CAWSLGTGVFYGYTF.

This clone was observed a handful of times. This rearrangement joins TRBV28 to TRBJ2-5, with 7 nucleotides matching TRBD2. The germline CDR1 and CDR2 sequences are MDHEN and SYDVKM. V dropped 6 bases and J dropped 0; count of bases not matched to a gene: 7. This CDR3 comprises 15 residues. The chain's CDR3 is CASRLPGGDQETQYF. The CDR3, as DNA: TGTGCCAGCAGGTTACCTGGGGGGGACCAAGAGACCCAGTACTTC. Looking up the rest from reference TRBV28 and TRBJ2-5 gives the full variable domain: DVKVTQSSRYLVKRTGEKVFLECVQDMDHENMFWYRQDPGLGLRLIYFSYDVKMKEKGDIPEGYSVSREKKERFSLILESASTNQTSMYLCASRLPGGDQETQYFGPGTRLLVL.

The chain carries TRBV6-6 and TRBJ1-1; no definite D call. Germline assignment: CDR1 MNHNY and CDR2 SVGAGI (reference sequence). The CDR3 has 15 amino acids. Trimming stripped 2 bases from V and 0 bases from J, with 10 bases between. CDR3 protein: CASSYETPLNTEAFF. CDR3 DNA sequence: TGTGCCAGCAGTTACGAGACACCGTTGAACACTGAAGCTTTCTTT.

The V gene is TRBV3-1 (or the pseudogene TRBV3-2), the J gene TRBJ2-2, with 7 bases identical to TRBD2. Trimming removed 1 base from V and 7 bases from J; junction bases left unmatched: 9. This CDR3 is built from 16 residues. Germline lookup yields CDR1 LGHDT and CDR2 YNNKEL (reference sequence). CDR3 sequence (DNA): TGTGCCAGCAGCCAAGGGCGGGAGAGGACGGACGGGGAGCTGTTTTTT. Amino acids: CASSQGRERTDGELFF.

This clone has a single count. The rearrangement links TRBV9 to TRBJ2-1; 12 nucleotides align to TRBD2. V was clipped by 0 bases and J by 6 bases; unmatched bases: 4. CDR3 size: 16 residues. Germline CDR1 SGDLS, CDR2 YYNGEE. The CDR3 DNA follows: TGTGCCAGCAGCGTAGCGACTAGCGGGAGCGTCAATGAGCAGTTCTTC. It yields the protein CASSVATSGSVNEQFF.

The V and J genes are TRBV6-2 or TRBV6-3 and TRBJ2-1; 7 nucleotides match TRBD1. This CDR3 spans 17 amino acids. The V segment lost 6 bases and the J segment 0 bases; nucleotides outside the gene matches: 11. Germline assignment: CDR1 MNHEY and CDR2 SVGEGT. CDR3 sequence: CASSPTRQGRSYNEQFF. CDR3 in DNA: TGTGCCAGCAGCCCAACAAGACAGGGCCGCTCCTACAATGAGCAGTTCTTC.

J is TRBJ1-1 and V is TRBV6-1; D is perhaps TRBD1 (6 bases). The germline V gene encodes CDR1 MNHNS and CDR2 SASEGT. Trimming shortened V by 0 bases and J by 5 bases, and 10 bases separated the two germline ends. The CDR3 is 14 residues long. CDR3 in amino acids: CASSEAWQGTEAFF. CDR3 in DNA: TGTGCCAGCAGTGAAGCCTGGCAGGGGACTGAAGCTTTCTTT.

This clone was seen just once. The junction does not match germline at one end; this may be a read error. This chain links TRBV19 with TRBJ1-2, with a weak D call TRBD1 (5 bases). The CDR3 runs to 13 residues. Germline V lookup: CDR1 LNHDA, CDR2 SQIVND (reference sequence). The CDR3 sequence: CASNIGATSLYTF. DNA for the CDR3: TGTGCCAGTAATATAGGGGCAACATCACTCTACACCTTC.

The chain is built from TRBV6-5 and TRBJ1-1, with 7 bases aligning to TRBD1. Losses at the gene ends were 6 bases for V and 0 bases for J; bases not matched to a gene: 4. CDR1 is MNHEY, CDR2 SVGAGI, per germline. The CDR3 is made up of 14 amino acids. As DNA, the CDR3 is TGTGCCAGCAGAAGACAGGGCCTGAACACTGAAGCTTTCTTT. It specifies CASRRQGLNTEAFF.

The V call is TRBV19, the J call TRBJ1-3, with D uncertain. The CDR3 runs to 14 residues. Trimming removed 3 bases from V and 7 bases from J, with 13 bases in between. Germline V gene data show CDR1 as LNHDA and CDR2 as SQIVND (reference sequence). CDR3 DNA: TGTGCCAGTAGTATCCCCGGGTATAGGAACACCATATATTTT. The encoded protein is CASSIPGYRNTIYF.